The TCR beta chain described here comes from a study of shared clonotypes between healthy human individuals. Trimming took off 6 bases at V and 7 bases at J, with 15 bases between the two ends. CDR1 is SQVTM and CDR2 is ANQGSEA in the germline V gene. The CDR3 loop spans 12 amino acids. A CD45RA-negative memory subset and a CD45RA+ naive subset were separated from the CD4+ cells. General study results and limits: The generation probabilities recorded for non-shared clonotypes fell below those of clonotypes shared by all four donors.

The assay was immunoSEQ multiplex PCR, and TCRdb's table has in-frame clones only and misses some. The repertoire includes 150,000 to 200,000 clones, 90% to 95% of them detected once, and around 0.067% sits in the top ten. As concerns this clone: Antigen: not known.

The source is a woman under 40 in good health. The chain carries TRBV29-1 and TRBJ1-2; tentative D call: TRBD1 (5 bases). Sequencing was done on a sample of naive CD4+ T cells sorted from blood. This sample's subset: CD45RA+ positively selected. As DNA, the CDR3 is TGCAGCGTACCAAGGAGAGGGGTTGGCTACACCTTC. Translation: CSVPRRGVGYTF.